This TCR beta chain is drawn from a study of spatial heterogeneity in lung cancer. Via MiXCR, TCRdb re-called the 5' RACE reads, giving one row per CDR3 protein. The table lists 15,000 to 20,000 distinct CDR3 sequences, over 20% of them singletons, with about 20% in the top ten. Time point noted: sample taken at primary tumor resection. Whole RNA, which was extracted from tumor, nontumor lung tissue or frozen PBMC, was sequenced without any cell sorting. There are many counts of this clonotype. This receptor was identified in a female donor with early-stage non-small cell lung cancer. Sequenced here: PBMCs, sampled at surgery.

The DNA for the CDR3 is TGTGCCAGCAGCCACGGACTAGCGGGGCCCATGTGGGGCGAGCAGTACTTC. This codes for CASSHGLAGPMWGEQYF. The V gene is TRBV3-1, the J gene TRBJ2-7; 12 nucleotides agree with TRBD2. This CDR3 comprises 17 residues. Germline V gene data show CDR1 as LGHDT and CDR2 as YNNKEL (reference sequence). V lost 3 bases and J lost 6; bases outside the gene matches: 12.